This T cell receptor (beta chain) was recovered during a study of CD8 T cells in Susac syndrome. Study conclusions and caveats: It was acknowledged in the study that its TCR sequencing and HLA analysis involved a relatively small number of individuals.

CD8+ and CD4+ blood T cells underwent TCR beta sequencing. Both CD4+ and CD8+ T cells were negatively isolated, and TEMRA cells underwent FACS enrichment. This clonotype was counted between two and nine times. What it binds is not known. There are 14 residues in the CDR3. Reverse transcription of roughly 0.5 to 1 ug RNA was performed with random hexamers. Amplification of TCR beta CDR3 by immunoSEQ multiplex PCR spanned 54 Vbeta and 13 Jbeta. TCRdb analysed the immunoSEQ multiplex PCR reads with MiXCR anew, one entry per CDR3 protein. The sample gives some 300,000 distinct CDR3 sequences, roughly 85% of which show up once; around 0.21% is in the top ten.

This sequence joins TRBV21-1 and TRBJ2-2. TRBV21-1 is termed a pseudogene. Sample: CD8+ T cells from PBMCs. The source of this sequence is a human donor with multiple sclerosis. This CDR3 is CASSGTLNTGELFF. For the CDR3, the DNA is TGTGCCAGCAGCGGCACCCTGAACACCGGGGAGCTGTTTTTT.